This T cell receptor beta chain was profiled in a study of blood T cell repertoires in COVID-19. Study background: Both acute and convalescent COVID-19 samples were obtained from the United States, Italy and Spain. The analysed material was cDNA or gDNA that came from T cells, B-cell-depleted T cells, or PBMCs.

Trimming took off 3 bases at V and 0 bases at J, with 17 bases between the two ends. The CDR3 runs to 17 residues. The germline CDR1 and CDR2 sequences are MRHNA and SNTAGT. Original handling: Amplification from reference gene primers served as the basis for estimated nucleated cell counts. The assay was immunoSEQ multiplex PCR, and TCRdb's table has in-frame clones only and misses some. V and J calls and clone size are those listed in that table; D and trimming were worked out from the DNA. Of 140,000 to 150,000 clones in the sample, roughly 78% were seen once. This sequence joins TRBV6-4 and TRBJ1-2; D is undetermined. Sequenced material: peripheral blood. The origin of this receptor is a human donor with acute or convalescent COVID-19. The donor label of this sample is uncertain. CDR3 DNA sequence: TGTGCCAGCAGTGAAGGTCCCAGGCCCCATTCTAACTATGGCTACACCTTC. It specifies CASSEGPRPHSNYGYTF.